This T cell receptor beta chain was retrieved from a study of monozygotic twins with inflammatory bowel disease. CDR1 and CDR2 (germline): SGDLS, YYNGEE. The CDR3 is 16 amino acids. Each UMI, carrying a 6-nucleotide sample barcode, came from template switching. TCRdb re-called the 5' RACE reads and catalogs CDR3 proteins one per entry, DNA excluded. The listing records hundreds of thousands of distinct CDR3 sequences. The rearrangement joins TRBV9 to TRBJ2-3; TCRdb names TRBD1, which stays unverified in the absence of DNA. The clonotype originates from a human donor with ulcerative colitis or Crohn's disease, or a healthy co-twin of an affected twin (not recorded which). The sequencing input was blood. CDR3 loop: CASSVAGQGLIDTQYF.